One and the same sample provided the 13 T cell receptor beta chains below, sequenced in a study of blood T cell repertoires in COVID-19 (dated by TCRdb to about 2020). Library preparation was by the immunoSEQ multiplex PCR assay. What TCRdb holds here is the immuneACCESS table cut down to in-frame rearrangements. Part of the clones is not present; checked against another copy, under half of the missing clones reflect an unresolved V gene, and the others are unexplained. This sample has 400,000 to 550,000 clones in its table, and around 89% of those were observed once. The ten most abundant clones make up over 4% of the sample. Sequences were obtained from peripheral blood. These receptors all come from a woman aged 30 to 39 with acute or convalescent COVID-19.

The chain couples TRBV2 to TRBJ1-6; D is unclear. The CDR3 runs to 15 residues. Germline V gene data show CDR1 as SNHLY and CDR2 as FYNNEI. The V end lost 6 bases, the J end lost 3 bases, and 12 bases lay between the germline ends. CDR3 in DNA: TGTGCCAGCAGAGATAGCGGCGGCTATAATTCACCCCTCCACTTT. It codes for CASRDSGGYNSPLHF.

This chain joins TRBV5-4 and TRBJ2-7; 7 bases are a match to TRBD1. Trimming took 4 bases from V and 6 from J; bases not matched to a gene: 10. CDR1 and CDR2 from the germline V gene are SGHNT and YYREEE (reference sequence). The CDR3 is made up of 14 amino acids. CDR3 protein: CASSQTGTPLEQYF. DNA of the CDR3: TGTGCCAGCAGCCAGACAGGGACACCTCTCGAGCAGTACTTC.

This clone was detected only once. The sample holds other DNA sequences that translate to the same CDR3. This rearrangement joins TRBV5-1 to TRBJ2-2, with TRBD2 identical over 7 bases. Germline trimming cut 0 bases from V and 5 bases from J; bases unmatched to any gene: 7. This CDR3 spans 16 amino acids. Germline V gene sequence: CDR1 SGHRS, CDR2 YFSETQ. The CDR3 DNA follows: TGCGCCAGCAGCTTGGCCGTGTCTAGCGGAACCGGGGAGCTGTTTTTT. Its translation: CASSLAVSSGTGELFF. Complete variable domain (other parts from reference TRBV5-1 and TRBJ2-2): KAGVTQTPRYLIKTRGQQVTLSCSPISGHRSVSWYQQTPGQGLQFLFEYFSETQRNKGNFPGRFSGRQFSNSRSEMNVSTLELGDSALYLCASSLAVSSGTGELFFGEGSRLTVL.

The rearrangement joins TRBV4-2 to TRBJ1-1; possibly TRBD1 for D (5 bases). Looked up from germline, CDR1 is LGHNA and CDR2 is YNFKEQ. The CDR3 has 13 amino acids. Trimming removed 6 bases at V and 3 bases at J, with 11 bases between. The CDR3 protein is CASRAVQDTEAFF. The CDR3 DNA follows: TGTGCCAGCAGGGCAGTACAGGACACTGAAGCTTTCTTT.

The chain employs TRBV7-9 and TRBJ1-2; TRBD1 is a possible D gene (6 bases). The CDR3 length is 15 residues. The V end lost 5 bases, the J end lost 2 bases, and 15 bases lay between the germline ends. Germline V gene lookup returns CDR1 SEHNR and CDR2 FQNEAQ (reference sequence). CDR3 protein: CASSENRAKNYGYTF. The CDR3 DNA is TGTGCCAGCAGCGAGAACAGGGCAAAGAACTATGGCTACACCTTC.

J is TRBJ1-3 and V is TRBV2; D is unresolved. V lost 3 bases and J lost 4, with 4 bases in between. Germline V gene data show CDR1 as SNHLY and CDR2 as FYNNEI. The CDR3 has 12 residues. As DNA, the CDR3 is TGTGCCAGCAGTGATCAGGGAAACACCATATATTTT. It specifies CASSDQGNTIYF. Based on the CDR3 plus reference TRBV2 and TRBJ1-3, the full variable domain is EPEVTQTPSHQVTQMGQEVILRCVPISNHLYFYWYRQILGQKVEFLVSFYNNEISEKSEIFDDQFSVERPDGSNFTLKIRSTKLEDSAMYFCASSDQGNTIYFGEGSWLTVV.

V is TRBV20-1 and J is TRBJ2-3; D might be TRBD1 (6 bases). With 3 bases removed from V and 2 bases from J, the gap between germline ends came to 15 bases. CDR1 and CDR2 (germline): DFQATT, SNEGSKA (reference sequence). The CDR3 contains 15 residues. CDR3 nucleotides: TGCAGTGCTAGTATGCCAGGGGCGAACACAGATACGCAGTATTTT. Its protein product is CSASMPGANTDTQYF.

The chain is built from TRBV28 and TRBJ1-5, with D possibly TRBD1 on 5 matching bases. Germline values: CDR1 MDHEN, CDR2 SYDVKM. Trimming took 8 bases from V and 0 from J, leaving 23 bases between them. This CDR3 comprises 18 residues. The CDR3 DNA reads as TGTGCCAGCCCCTCCAGGCAGGGTCGCCGTCATAGCAATCAGCCCCAGCATTTT. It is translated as CASPSRQGRRHSNQPQHF.

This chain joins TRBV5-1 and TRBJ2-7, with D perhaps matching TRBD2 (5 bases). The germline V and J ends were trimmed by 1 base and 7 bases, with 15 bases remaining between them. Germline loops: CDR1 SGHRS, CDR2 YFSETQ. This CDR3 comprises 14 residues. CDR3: CASSLFRESGEQYF. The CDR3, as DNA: TGCGCCAGCAGCTTGTTTAGGGAATCGGGGGAGCAGTACTTC.

CDR3 in DNA: TGCGCCAGTCTCTCTGGGGCCAACGTCCTGACTTTC. Its translation is CASLSGANVLTF. This sequence joins TRBV5-1 and TRBJ2-6, with no clear D. The CDR3 runs 12 residues. V shed 8 bases and J shed 0 bases, with 3 bases lying between them. Per germline, CDR1 SGHRS and CDR2 YFSETQ. The entire variable domain, with the rest obtained from reference TRBV5-1 and TRBJ2-6, is as follows: KAGVTQTPRYLIKTRGQQVTLSCSPISGHRSVSWYQQTPGQGLQFLFEYFSETQRNKGNFPGRFSGRQFSNSRSEMNVSTLELGDSALYLCASLSGANVLTFGAGSRLTVL.

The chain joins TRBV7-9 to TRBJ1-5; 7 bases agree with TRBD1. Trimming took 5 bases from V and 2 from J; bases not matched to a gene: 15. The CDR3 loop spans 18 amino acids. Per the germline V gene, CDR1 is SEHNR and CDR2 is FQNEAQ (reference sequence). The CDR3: CASSVRDRKDRGNQPQHF. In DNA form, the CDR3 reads TGTGCCAGCAGCGTCCGGGACCGAAAAGACAGGGGCAATCAGCCCCAGCATTTT.

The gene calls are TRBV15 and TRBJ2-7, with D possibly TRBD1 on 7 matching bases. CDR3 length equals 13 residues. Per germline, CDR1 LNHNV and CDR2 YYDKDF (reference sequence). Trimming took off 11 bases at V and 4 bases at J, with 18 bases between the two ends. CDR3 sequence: CASGQGDSYEQYF. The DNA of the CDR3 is TGTGCCTCGGGTCAGGGGGACTCTTACGAGCAGTACTTC.

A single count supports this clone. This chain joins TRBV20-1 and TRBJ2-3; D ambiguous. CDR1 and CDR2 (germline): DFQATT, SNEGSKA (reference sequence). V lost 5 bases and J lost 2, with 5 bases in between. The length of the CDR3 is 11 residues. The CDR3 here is CSAQYTDTQYF. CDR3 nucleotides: TGCAGTGCTCAGTACACAGATACGCAGTATTTT.